Following are 20 T cell receptor beta chains from one sample sequenced in a study of blood T cells in healthy people across ages. It was with a sample-barcoded 5' primer and a J-beta primer mix that a second PCR of roughly 6 to 12 cycles was run. TCRdb re-derived calls from the 5' RACE reads in MiXCR, one entry per CDR3 protein. The sample records about 1.8 million distinct CDR3 sequences, around 48% being singletons. The material sequenced was blood. These receptors were taken from a woman in her 40s in good health.

This chain connects TRBV6-1 to TRBJ2-7; possibly TRBD2 for D (6 bases). The germline V and J ends were trimmed by 1 base and 0 bases, with 16 bases remaining between them. Germline V gene sequence: CDR1 MNHNS, CDR2 SASEGT. The CDR3 runs to 17 residues. Here the CDR3 DNA reads TGTGCCAGCAGTGAAGGGAGGGGAGCGGCCGGCTCCTACGAGCAGTACTTC. This codes for CASSEGRGAAGSYEQYF.

The V call is TRBV7-9, the J call TRBJ2-4; 8 bases are shared with TRBD1. V trimming: 5 bases; J trimming: 13 bases; junction bases outside the gene matches: 19. Germline V lookup: CDR1 SEHNR, CDR2 FQNEAQ (reference sequence). The CDR3 runs 16 residues. This CDR3 reads CASSNLGQGAFSAQYF. CDR3 in DNA: TGTGCCAGCAGCAACCTCGGACAGGGTGCCTTCTCGGCGCAGTACTTC.

This clonotype was seen a handful of times. The chain uses TRBV4-3 and TRBJ1-2; 10 positions match TRBD1. CDR1 LGHNA and CDR2 YSLEER come from the germline V gene. The CDR3 spans 16 residues. Trimming cost V 0 bases and J 2 bases; bases outside gene matches: 3. The CDR3 DNA follows: TGCGCCAGCAGCCAAGATTCGGGACAGGGGAACTATGGCTACACCTTC. Protein: CASSQDSGQGNYGYTF.

The sample holds a few counts of this clonotype. The chain joins TRBV4-3 to TRBJ1-2, with a possible D match to TRBD1 (6 bases). The CDR3 loop spans 15 amino acids. The V gene's germline CDR1 is LGHNA and CDR2 YSLEER. V gave up 0 bases and J gave up 8 bases, with 16 bases separating them. CDR3 protein: CASSQEPGRGLGYTF. The CDR3 DNA reads as TGCGCCAGCAGCCAAGAACCAGGCAGGGGCTTAGGCTACACCTTC.

Comments on this clonotype: Being one base from a much bigger clone, this may be a read error. V and J are TRBV4-3 and TRBJ1-2; perhaps TRBD1 as D (6 bases). This CDR3 is 16 amino acids long. CDR1 LGHNA and CDR2 YSLEER come from the germline V gene. CDR3 coding DNA: TGCGCCAACAGCCAAGATCCGGGACACACTAACTATGGCTACACCTTC. Translating it yields CANSQDPGHTNYGYTF.

This rearrangement joins TRBV12-3 or TRBV12-4 to TRBJ1-4; D might be TRBD1 (5 bases). The CDR3 covers 13 residues. V was trimmed by 3 bases and J by 8 bases, leaving 10 bases between them. In DNA form, the CDR3 reads TGTGCCAGCAGTTTCAGGGTACGCGAAAAACTGTTTTTT. It is translated as CASSFRVREKLFF.

V gene TRBV27 combines with J gene TRBJ2-7, with D possibly matching TRBD2 (7 bases). The closer fit of TRBJ2-5 to the DNA end suggests the J call may be wrong. This CDR3 is 14 amino acids long. Germline V gives CDR1 MNHEY, CDR2 SMNVEV (reference sequence). CDR3 protein: CASSFARGGETQYF. The DNA of the CDR3 is TGTGCCAGCAGTTTTGCTAGGGGGGGGGAGACCCAGTACTTC.

The chain combines TRBV4-1 with TRBJ2-1; D unclear. V was clipped by 4 bases and J by 2 bases, with 15 bases between them. The CDR3 consists of 16 residues. Germline CDR1 and CDR2: MGHRA and YSYEKL. The chain's CDR3 is CASSLMTYRAYNEQFF. CDR3 DNA sequence: TGCGCCAGCAGCCTAATGACCTATAGGGCCTACAATGAGCAGTTCTTC.

The chain carries TRBV4-3 and TRBJ2-3, with TRBD2 as a possible D gene (5 bases). Between the trimmed V and J ends, which lost 1 base and 6 bases, there was a span of 14 bases. The CDR3 loop spans 15 amino acids. CDR1 and CDR2 (germline): LGHNA, YSLEER. CDR3: CASSQVLLVGDTQYF. The CDR3 bases are TGCGCCAGCAGCCAAGTATTACTAGTCGGGGATACGCAGTATTTT.

The chain uses TRBV5-6 and TRBJ2-5; TRBD2 matches 8 bases. The better agreement between TRBJ2-7 and the DNA end casts doubt on the J call. Looked up from germline, CDR1 is SGHDT and CDR2 is YYEEEE. There are 14 residues in the CDR3. The CDR3 reads CASSSGRAIYEQYF. As DNA, the CDR3 is TGTGCCAGCAGTTCCGGGAGGGCAATTTACGAGCAGTACTTC.

This clonotype was observed a handful of times. The J gene is TRBJ2-5, the V gene TRBV7-9; D perhaps matches TRBD1 (7 bases). Trimming removed 6 bases at V and 10 bases at J, with 15 bases between. Germline lookup yields CDR1 SEHNR and CDR2 FQNEAQ (reference sequence). This CDR3 region has 12 residues. CDR3 amino acids: CASRVRGTDQYF. CDR3 bases: TGTGCCAGCAGGGTTCGGGGGACAGACCAGTACTTC.

The V gene is TRBV12-3 or TRBV12-4, the J gene TRBJ2-1, with no clear D. This CDR3 comprises 15 residues. V was cut by 5 bases and J by 4 bases, with 15 bases left in between. The CDR3 loop is CASSPQAGVYNEQFF. The CDR3 DNA reads TGTGCCAGCAGTCCGCAGGCTGGGGTTTACAATGAGCAGTTCTTC.

The chain carries TRBV6-6 and TRBJ2-7; the match to TRBD2 covers 13 bases. The CDR3 totals 15 residues. With 7 bases clipped from V and 3 bases from J, the junction kept 6 bases outside the gene matches. The germline gives CDR1 MNHNY, CDR2 SVGAGI (reference sequence). The CDR3 sequence is CASTHGTSGDYEQYF. CDR3 bases: TGTGCCAGCACGCATGGGACTAGCGGGGACTACGAGCAGTACTTC.

The gene calls are TRBV5-1 and TRBJ2-7; no clear D. The V gene lost 0 bases and the J gene lost 3 bases, with 28 bases spanning the gap. The CDR3 extends over 20 amino acids. CDR1 is SGHRS and CDR2 is YFSETQ in the germline V gene. For the CDR3, the DNA is TGCGCCAGCAGCTTGGTTACAGAGGTGTCTCCGACCTTAGGTCTCTACGAGCAGTACTTC. This gives the protein CASSLVTEVSPTLGLYEQYF.

This clonotype showed up many times. V is TRBV7-2 and J is TRBJ2-2, with TRBD1 identical over 8 bases. CDR3 size: 15 residues. From germline, CDR1 is SGHTA and CDR2 FQGNSA. V gave up 5 bases and J gave up 2 bases; unmatched junction bases: 4. The CDR3 DNA sequence: TGTGCCAGCAGCCTGACAGGGGCCAACACCGGGGAGCTGTTTTTT. The encoded protein is CASSLTGANTGELFF.

The chain carries TRBV20-1 and TRBJ2-1, with D perhaps matching TRBD2 (7 bases). Trimming pared 5 bases from V and 3 bases from J, leaving 17 bases between. The CDR3 runs to 15 residues. The germline V gene has CDR1 DFQATT and CDR2 SNEGSKA (reference sequence). The CDR3 region is CSAPLGGPVYNEQFF. The CDR3 nucleotides read TGCAGTGCTCCGTTGGGGGGGCCGGTCTACAATGAGCAGTTCTTC.

This rearrangement joins TRBV9 to TRBJ2-1, with D possibly being TRBD2 (6 bases). Per the germline V gene, CDR1 is SGDLS and CDR2 is YYNGEE. Between the trimmed V and J ends, which lost 3 bases and 2 bases, there was a span of 12 bases. The length of the CDR3 is 15 residues. CDR3 in amino acids: CASSDQGLAYNEQFF. DNA for the CDR3: TGTGCCAGCAGCGACCAGGGACTGGCCTACAATGAGCAGTTCTTC.

This clonotype was picked up one time. This may arise from a read error, as a much more abundant clone is one base away. The rearrangement uses TRBV12-3 or TRBV12-4 and TRBJ2-6; D not certain. This CDR3 has 14 residues. The CDR3 region has the DNA TGTGCCAGCACTCTGGTATCTGTGGCCAACGTCCTGACTTTC. It translates to CASTLVSVANVLTF.

V is TRBV25-1 and J is TRBJ2-5, with D perhaps TRBD1 or TRBD2 (5 bases each). V was cut by 3 bases and J by 5 bases, with 19 bases left in between. Germline V gene lookup returns CDR1 MGHDK and CDR2 SYGVNS. This CDR3 is built from 16 residues. The CDR3 sequence is CASSDPASGGSETQYF. The CDR3 DNA reads TGTGCCAGCAGTGATCCCGCTTCTGGGGGTAGCGAGACCCAGTACTTC. Drawing the rest from reference TRBV25-1 and TRBJ2-5, the complete variable domain is EADIYQTPRYLVIGTGKKITLECSQTMGHDKMYWYQQDPGMELHLIHYSYGVNSTEKGDLSSESTVSRIRTEHFPLTLESARPSHTSQYLCASSDPASGGSETQYFGPGTRLLVL.

This clonotype showed up just a few times. The chain joins TRBV6-5 to TRBJ1-4; 10 nucleotides match TRBD1. V gave up 4 bases and J gave up 7 bases; unmatched junction bases: 3. CDR1 is MNHEY and CDR2 is SVGAGI in the germline V gene. This CDR3 has 14 residues. This CDR3 is CASSWDRGGEKLFF. CDR3 DNA sequence: TGTGCCAGCAGTTGGGACAGGGGCGGTGAAAAACTGTTTTTT.